Each of the 3 T cell receptor beta chains below was sequenced from the same sample in a study of CD8 T cells in ankylosing spondylitis. These receptors have no known antigen. The study, taken as a whole, reports: A motif in TCR beta, a set of under 10 highly homologous variants, appeared characteristic of ankylosing spondylitis blood.

TCRdb ran MiXCR on the 5' RACE reads and lists one entry per CDR3 protein. The sample lists hundreds of thousands of distinct CDR3 sequences; about 25% were seen once. Sequenced input: blood, either unsorted or a sorted T cell fraction (not recorded which). The source of these receptors is a male donor with ankylosing spondylitis.

The chain couples TRBV20-1 to TRBJ2-7; 12 bases map to TRBD2. There are 15 residues in the CDR3. With V trimmed by 3 bases and J by 2 bases, 5 bases remained unmatched. Germline CDR1 reads DFQATT; CDR2 reads SNEGSKA (reference sequence). The CDR3 sequence: CSARTSGSSPYEQYV. CDR3 nucleotide sequence: TGCAGTGCTAGGACTAGCGGGAGTAGTCCCTACGAGCAGTACGTC.

CDR3 bases: TGTGCCAGCTCTCCGGAGTACAATGAGCAGTTCTTC. It yields the protein CASSPEYNEQFF. The chain couples TRBV18 to TRBJ2-1; D unresolved. Germline CDR1 is KGHSH and CDR2 is LQKENI. V lost 6 bases to trimming and J lost 4 bases, with 7 bases between them. CDR3 length equals 12 residues.

This clonotype has at least ten counts. V gene TRBV6-2 or TRBV6-3 combines with J gene TRBJ2-1; weak D call: TRBD2 (5 bases). CDR1 is MNHEY, CDR2 SVGEGT, per germline. The CDR3 is 12 amino acids. V lost 0 bases, J lost 10 bases, and 7 bases lay in between. CDR3 DNA: TGTGCCAGCAGTTACTCCGAGGGAGAGCAGTTCTTC. Translating gives CASSYSEGEQFF.